This is a list of T cell receptor beta chains from one sample in a study of beta chain features in type 1 diabetes. The repertoire was sequenced with immunoSEQ multiplex PCR; TCRdb's copy has only in-frame clones and lacks some. Of 240,000 or so clones detected, 25% to 30% appear once; the ten largest clones hold 3% to 4%. The sample comprised central memory CD4+ T cells from blood. The receptors originated from a man aged 25-40 years in good health. Both conserved end residues are part of each CDR3. The D gene is left open where the match is weak. The size field is filled for only some rows; it gives once, few, many or a size class.

j_call d_call clone_size v_call cdr3_aa cdr3_nt
TRBJ1-5 TRBD1 NA TRBV28 CASSLTGQGGNQPQHF TGTGCCAGCAGTCTTACGGGACAGGGAGGCAATCAGCCCCAGCATTTT
TRBJ1-2 NA NA TRBV7-9 CASSLAGTPWDGYTF TGTGCCAGCAGCCTCGCCGGGACACCCTGGGATGGCTACACCTTC
TRBJ2-7 NA NA TRBV5-8 CASSFRNEQYF TGTGCCAGCAGCTTTAGGAACGAGCAGTACTTC
TRBJ1-3 TRBD1 few TRBV28 CASNGQGDTIYF TGTGCCAGCAACGGACAGGGGGACACCATATATTTT
TRBJ2-1 TRBD1 few TRBV12-5 CASGLRQGTANEQFF TGTGCTAGTGGATTAAGACAGGGCACTGCCAATGAGCAGTTCTTC
TRBJ1-5 NA NA TRBV29-1 CSVGGLGNQPQHF TGCAGCGTTGGGGGTCTTGGCAATCAGCCCCAGCATTTT
TRBJ2-7 NA NA TRBV5-1 CASSLAGGLYEQYF TGCGCCAGCAGCTTGGCCGGGGGGCTCTACGAGCAGTACTTC
TRBJ1-1 NA NA TRBV6-1 CASHPGLTTEAFF TGTGCCAGTCACCCGGGACTGACAACTGAAGCTTTCTTT
TRBJ2-7 NA NA TRBV29-1 CSVEGTYEQYF TGCAGCGTTGAAGGGACCTACGAGCAGTACTTC
TRBJ2-7 TRBD1 NA TRBV5-1 CASSLAPGQGPYEQYF TGCGCCAGCAGCTTGGCCCCGGGACAGGGCCCCTACGAGCAGTACTTC
TRBJ2-4 NA NA TRBV5-4 CASSLGDVVKNIQYF TGTGCCAGCAGCTTGGGGGACGTCGTCAAAAACATTCAGTACTTC
TRBJ2-1 TRBD2 few TRBV28 CASSAGGPLISNEQFF TGTGCCAGCTCAGCGGGAGGGCCTCTGATTAGCAATGAGCAGTTCTTC
TRBJ1-1 TRBD1 few TRBV5-1 CASSSSGTGATEAFF TGCGCCAGCAGCTCCTCCGGGACAGGGGCCACTGAAGCTTTCTTT
TRBJ2-1 TRBD2 few TRBV5-1 CASSPLAGSTYNEQFF TGCGCCAGCAGCCCGCTAGCGGGGTCTACCTACAATGAGCAGTTCTTC
TRBJ2-5 NA many TRBV7-6 CASSWDRGETQYF TGTGCCAGCAGCTGGGACCGCGGGGAGACCCAGTACTTC
TRBJ1-2 NA few TRBV30 CAWSRGFGYTF TGTGCCTGGAGTCGGGGTTTCGGCTACACCTTC
TRBJ2-7 NA NA TRBV7-2 CASSLTQGPYEQYF TGTGCCAGCAGCCTGACGCAGGGCCCCTACGAGCAGTACTTC
TRBJ2-1 TRBD2 few TRBV25-1 CASSESGSGRLEQFF TGTGCCAGCAGTGAATCGGGTAGCGGGAGGCTTGAGCAGTTCTTC
TRBJ2-7 NA NA TRBV5-1 CASRNYYYEQYF TGCGCCAGCAGGAACTACTACTACGAGCAGTACTTC
TRBJ2-5 TRBD2 NA TRBV4-1 CASSVLAGVEETQYF TGCGCCAGCAGCGTTCTAGCGGGAGTGGAAGAGACCCAGTACTTC
TRBJ2-7 NA NA TRBV29-1 CSVQLSYEQYF TGCAGCGTCCAACTTTCCTACGAGCAGTACTTC
TRBJ2-5 NA NA TRBV4-1 CASSQDHYETQYF TGCGCCAGCAGCCAAGATCACTACGAGACCCAGTACTTC
TRBJ1-6 NA few TRBV18 CASSKGNSPLHF TGTGCCAGCTCAAAGGGTAATTCACCCCTCCACTTT
TRBJ2-1 NA many TRBV4-1 CASSQDSGQFF TGCGCCAGCAGCCAAGATTCCGGGCAGTTCTTC